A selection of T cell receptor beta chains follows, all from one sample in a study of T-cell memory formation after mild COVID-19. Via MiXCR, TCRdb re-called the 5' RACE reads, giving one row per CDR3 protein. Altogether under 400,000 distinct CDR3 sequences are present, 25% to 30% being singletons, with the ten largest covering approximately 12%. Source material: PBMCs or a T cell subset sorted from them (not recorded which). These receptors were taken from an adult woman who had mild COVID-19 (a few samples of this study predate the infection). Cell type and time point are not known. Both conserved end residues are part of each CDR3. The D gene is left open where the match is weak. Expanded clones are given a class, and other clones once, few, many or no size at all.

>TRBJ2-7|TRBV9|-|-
CASSVAGGNEQYF
TGTGCCAGCAGCGTAGCTGGGGGGAACGAGCAGTACTTC
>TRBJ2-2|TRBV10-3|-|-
CAITPKGNTGELFF
TGTGCCATCACCCCGAAGGGGAACACCGGGGAGCTGTTTTTT
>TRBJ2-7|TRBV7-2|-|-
CASSSSLLSYEQYF
TGTGCCAGCAGCTCGAGTCTTCTCTCCTACGAGCAGTACTTC
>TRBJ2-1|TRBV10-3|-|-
CAISGLDYNEQFF
TGTGCCATCAGTGGGTTAGACTACAATGAGCAGTTCTTC
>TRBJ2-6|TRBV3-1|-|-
CASSLGSSGANVLTF
TGTGCCAGCAGCCTCGGGTCCTCTGGGGCCAACGTCCTGACTTTC
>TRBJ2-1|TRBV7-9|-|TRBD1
CASSFPGQGAANEQFF
TGTGCCAGCAGCTTCCCCGGACAGGGGGCAGCCAATGAGCAGTTCTTC
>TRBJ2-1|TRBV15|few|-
CATSRVGTEQFF
TGTGCCACCAGCAGAGTGGGAACAGAGCAGTTCTTC
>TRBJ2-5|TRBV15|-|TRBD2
CATSRGRAGVKETQYF
TGTGCCACCAGCAGAGGCCGAGCGGGAGTAAAAGAGACCCAGTACTTC
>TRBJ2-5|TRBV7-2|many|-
CASSLSFRGSQETQYF
TGTGCCAGCAGCTTAAGTTTTAGGGGTTCCCAAGAGACCCAGTACTTC
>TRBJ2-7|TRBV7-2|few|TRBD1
CASSRTTTGGYEQYF
TGTGCCAGCAGCCGGACCACGACAGGGGGCTACGAGCAGTACTTC
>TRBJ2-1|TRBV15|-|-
CATSRDGGSNEQFF
TGTGCCACCAGCAGAGACGGGGGCTCCAATGAGCAGTTCTTC
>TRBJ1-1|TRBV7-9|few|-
CASSLDWGGEAFF
TGTGCCAGCTCCTTAGATTGGGGGGGTGAAGCTTTCTTT
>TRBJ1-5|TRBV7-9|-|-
CASSLGMRNQPQHF
TGTGCCAGCAGCTTAGGTATGCGCAATCAGCCCCAGCATTTT
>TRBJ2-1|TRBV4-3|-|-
CASSQDGLHQNPYNEQFF
TGCGCCAGCAGCCAAGACGGTCTACACCAAAACCCCTACAATGAGCAGTTCTTC
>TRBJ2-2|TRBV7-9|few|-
CASRAGPWGTGELFF
TGTGCCAGCAGAGCAGGGCCATGGGGCACCGGGGAGCTGTTTTTT
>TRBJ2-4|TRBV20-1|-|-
CSAREWENIAKNIQYF
TGCAGTGCTAGAGAGTGGGAAAACATAGCCAAAAACATTCAGTACTTC
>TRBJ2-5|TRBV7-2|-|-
CASSFGHRRETQYF
TGTGCCAGCAGCTTTGGCCACCGTAGAGAGACCCAGTACTTC
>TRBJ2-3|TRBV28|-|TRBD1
CASSWEDRDTDTQYF
TGTGCCAGCAGCTGGGAGGACAGGGACACAGATACGCAGTATTTT
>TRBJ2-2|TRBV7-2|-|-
CASSFGRQTGELFF
TGTGCCAGCAGCTTCGGGCGGCAGACCGGGGAGCTGTTTTTT
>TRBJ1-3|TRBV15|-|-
CATSKRGAGNTIYF
TGTGCCACCAGCAAGCGGGGAGCTGGAAACACCATATATTTT
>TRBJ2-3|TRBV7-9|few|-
CASSYSWGSTDTQYF
TGTGCCAGCAGCTATAGTTGGGGGAGCACAGATACGCAGTATTTT
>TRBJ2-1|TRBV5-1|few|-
CASSSRGPSNEQFF
TGCGCCAGCAGCTCGAGGGGCCCTAGTAATGAGCAGTTCTTC
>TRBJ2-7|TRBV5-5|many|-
CASRYTPSMDEQYF
TGTGCCAGCAGGTATACCCCTAGTATGGACGAGCAGTACTTC
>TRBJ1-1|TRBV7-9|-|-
CASSRYQQSNTEAFF
TGTGCCAGCAGTAGATACCAGCAGTCGAACACTGAAGCTTTCTTT
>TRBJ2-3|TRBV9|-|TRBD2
CASSVGGAGDADTQYF
TGTGCCAGCAGCGTAGGGGGAGCGGGGGATGCAGATACGCAGTATTTT
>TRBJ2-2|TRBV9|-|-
CASSVNTNTGELFF
TGTGCCAGCAGCGTAAATACCAACACCGGGGAGCTGTTTTTT
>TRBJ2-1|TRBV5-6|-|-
CASSLVAAPHNEQFF
TGTGCCAGCAGCTTGGTGGCCGCCCCTCACAATGAGCAGTTCTTC
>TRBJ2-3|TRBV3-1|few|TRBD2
CASSQGIRKSGETDTQYF
TGTGCCAGCAGCCAAGGGATAAGAAAGAGCGGGGAGACTGATACGCAGTATTTT
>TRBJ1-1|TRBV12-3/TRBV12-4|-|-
CASTPRGRGAGNTEAFF
TGTGCCAGCACTCCAAGAGGGCGGGGCGCAGGGAACACTGAAGCTTTCTTT
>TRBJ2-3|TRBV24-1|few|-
CATSDLRQDTDTQYF
TGTGCCACCAGTGATTTACGGCAGGACACAGATACGCAGTATTTT
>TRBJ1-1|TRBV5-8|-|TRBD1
CASKKTRGDEAFF
TGTGCCAGCAAAAAGACCAGGGGGGATGAAGCTTTCTTT
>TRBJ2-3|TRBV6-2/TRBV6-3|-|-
CASRNPGQGADTQYF
TGTGCCAGCAGAAACCCGGGACAAGGCGCAGATACGCAGTATTTT
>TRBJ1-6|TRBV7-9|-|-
CASSSDSNNSPLHF
TGTGCCAGCAGCTCGGACAGTAATAATTCACCCCTCCACTTT
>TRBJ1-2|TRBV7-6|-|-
CAAGRANYGYTF
TGTGCCGCCGGACGGGCGAACTATGGCTACACCTTC
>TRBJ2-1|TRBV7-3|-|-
CASSLLSGYNEQFF
TGTGCCAGCAGCTTACTGTCAGGGTACAATGAGCAGTTCTTC
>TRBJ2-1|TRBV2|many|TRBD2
CASNEGLAGLNNEQFF
TGTGCCAGCAACGAGGGACTAGCGGGTCTAAACAATGAGCAGTTCTTC
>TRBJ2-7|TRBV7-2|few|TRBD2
CASSLPLAGPRSYEQYF
TGTGCCAGCAGCTTACCACTAGCGGGGCCCCGGTCCTACGAGCAGTACTTC
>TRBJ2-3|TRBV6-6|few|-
CASSYYGSDTDTQYF
TGTGCCAGCAGTTACTACGGTAGCGACACAGATACGCAGTATTTT
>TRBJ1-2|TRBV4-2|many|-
CASSQDSTNYGYTF
TGTGCCAGCAGCCAAGATTCAACAAACTATGGCTACACCTTC
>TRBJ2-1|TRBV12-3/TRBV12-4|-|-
CASSLRGFEQFF
TGTGCCAGCAGCCTCAGGGGATTTGAGCAGTTCTTC
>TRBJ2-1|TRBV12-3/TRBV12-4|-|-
CASMAGAGNEQFF
TGTGCCAGCATGGCAGGGGCTGGAAATGAGCAGTTCTTC
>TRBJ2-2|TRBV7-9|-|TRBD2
CASSFPLGLDNTGELFF
TGTGCCAGCAGCTTCCCGCTAGGACTAGATAACACCGGGGAGCTGTTTTTT
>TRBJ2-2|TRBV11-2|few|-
CASSSRVWDSRGIGELFF
TGTGCCAGCAGCTCCCGTGTTTGGGACTCCCGAGGTATCGGGGAGCTGTTTTTT
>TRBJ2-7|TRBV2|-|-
CASSGPRDTTQYF
TGTGCCAGCAGTGGCCCAAGAGATACGACGCAGTACTTC
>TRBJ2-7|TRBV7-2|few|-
CASSLAAPGQVQYF
TGTGCCAGCAGCTTAGCGGCGCCGGGCCAAGTGCAGTACTTC
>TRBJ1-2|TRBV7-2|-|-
CASSSIGGYTF
TGTGCCAGCAGCTCGATAGGTGGCTACACCTTC
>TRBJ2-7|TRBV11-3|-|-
CASSYGRRAYEQYF
TGTGCCAGCAGCTACGGACGCAGAGCCTACGAGCAGTACTTC
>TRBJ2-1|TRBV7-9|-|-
CASSALGQGLRFYEQFF
TGTGCCAGCAGCGCCCTAGGGCAAGGGCTGCGATTCTATGAGCAGTTCTTC
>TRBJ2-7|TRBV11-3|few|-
CASSDRTAYEQYF
TGTGCCAGCAGCGACCGGACAGCCTACGAGCAGTACTTC
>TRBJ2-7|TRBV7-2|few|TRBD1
CASSRQGDSKTYF
TGTGCCAGCAGTCGCCAGGGGGATTCCAAAACGTACTTC
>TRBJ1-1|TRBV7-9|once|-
CASSDLSWQLNTEAFF
TGTGCCAGCAGCGACCTATCGTGGCAGTTGAACACTGAAGCTTTCTTT
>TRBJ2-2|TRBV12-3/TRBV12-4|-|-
CASSLISGNTGELFF
TGTGCCAGCAGTTTAATTAGCGGAAACACCGGGGAGCTGTTTTTT
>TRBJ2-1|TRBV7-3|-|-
CASSLTVNDGQFF
TGTGCCAGCAGCTTAACGGTCAATGATGGGCAGTTCTTC
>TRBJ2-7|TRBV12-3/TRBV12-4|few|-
CASSFGGFAYEQYF
TGTGCCAGCAGTTTTGGGGGATTCGCCTACGAGCAGTACTTC
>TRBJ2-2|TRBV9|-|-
CAIRSCVGTGELFF
TGTGCCATTCGGTCCTGCGTTGGCACCGGGGAGCTGTTTTTT
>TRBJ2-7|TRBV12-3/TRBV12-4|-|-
CASSLNPGEEQYF
TGTGCCAGCAGTTTAAACCCGGGGGAGGAGCAGTACTTC
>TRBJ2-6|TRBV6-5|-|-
CASRRTGSGANVLTF
TGTGCCAGCAGGAGAACAGGCTCTGGGGCCAACGTCCTGACTTTC
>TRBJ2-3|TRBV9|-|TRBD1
CASSPRDRVGGVTDTQYF
TGTGCCAGCAGCCCCCGGGACAGGGTCGGGGGTGTCACAGATACGCAGTATTTT
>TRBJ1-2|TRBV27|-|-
CASSLSPRGGYGYTF
TGTGCCAGCAGTTTATCCCCCAGGGGTGGGTATGGCTACACCTTC